Each of the 18 T cell receptor beta chains below was sequenced from the same sample in a study of blood T cell repertoires in COVID-19. Libraries were prepared by immunoSEQ multiplex PCR; TCRdb keeps only in-frame clonotypes and omits some of them. The table has about 200,000 clones, approximately 80% seen once. Sequences were obtained from PBMCs or T cells enriched from blood (not recorded which). Receptors were obtained from a woman between 45 and 60 years old with acute COVID-19.

The CDR3 sequence is CASRGHPNTEAFF. CDR3 in DNA: TGTGCCAGCAGGGGACACCCGAACACTGAAGCTTTCTTT. The chain uses TRBV28 and TRBJ1-1; a weak D match, TRBD1 (6 bases). The V end was cut by 6 bases, the J end by 1 base, with 9 bases between. CDR3 length: 13 amino acids. Germline CDR1 MDHEN, CDR2 SYDVKM.

The chain has TRBV6-5 and TRBJ2-5, with 11 positions matching TRBD2. The CDR3 is 12 residues long. Germline CDR1 MNHEY, CDR2 SVGAGI. After removal of 7 bases from V and 5 bases from J, the junction contained 0 bases not matched to a gene. This CDR3 is CASTSGRETQYF. CDR3 DNA: TGTGCCAGCACTAGCGGGAGGGAGACCCAGTACTTC.

The gene calls are TRBV28 and TRBJ2-6; D perhaps matches TRBD2 (6 bases). Deletions cut 6 bases from V and 4 bases from J, with 16 bases between. The CDR3 contains 16 residues. Germline V gives CDR1 MDHEN, CDR2 SYDVKM. The CDR3 here is CASRRAGSPGANVLTF. In nucleotides, the CDR3 is TGTGCCAGCAGACGGGCGGGGAGCCCCGGGGCCAACGTCCTGACTTTC.

The chain links TRBV7-9 to TRBJ1-6, with a possible D match to TRBD1 (6 bases). Germline values: CDR1 SEHNR, CDR2 FQNEAQ (reference sequence). Trimming took 1 base from V and 8 from J, leaving 18 bases between them. This CDR3 is built from 17 residues. The DNA for the CDR3 is TGTGCCAGCAGCTTAGACGGGGGGCAGATCTTCTATTCACCCCTCCACTTT. Protein product: CASSLDGGQIFYSPLHF.

The chain has TRBV27 and TRBJ2-1; 10 nucleotides match TRBD2. CDR1 MNHEY and CDR2 SMNVEV come from the germline V gene (reference sequence). V lost 7 bases and J lost 5; bases outside the gene matches: 8. The CDR3 extends over 15 amino acids. This CDR3 is CASTLAGGKNNEQFF. The CDR3 bases are TGTGCCAGCACCTTAGCGGGGGGCAAGAACAATGAGCAGTTCTTC.

The chain recombines TRBV7-9 with TRBJ1-1; no clear D. V was pared by 6 bases and J by 1 base, with 9 bases between. CDR3 size: 13 residues. Germline values: CDR1 SEHNR, CDR2 FQNEAQ (reference sequence). Here the CDR3 DNA reads TGTGCCAGCAGTTATGGCAGGAACACTGAAGCTTTCTTT. The encoded protein is CASSYGRNTEAFF. Variable domain in full (rest from reference TRBV7-9 and TRBJ1-1): DTGVSQNPRHKITKRGQNVTFRCDPISEHNRLYWYRQTLGQGPEFLTYFQNEAQLEKSRLLSDRFSAERPKGSFSTLEIQRTEQGDSAMYLCASSYGRNTEAFFGQGTRLTVV.

The V and J genes are TRBV6-2 or TRBV6-3 and TRBJ2-7; tentative D call: TRBD1 (6 bases). Deletions cut 4 bases from V and 3 bases from J, with 7 bases between. The germline V gene has CDR1 MNHEY and CDR2 SVGEGT. The CDR3 is made up of 12 amino acids. This chain's CDR3 is CASSWTVYEQYF. The CDR3 DNA sequence: TGTGCCAGCAGTTGGACAGTCTACGAGCAGTACTTC.

The gene calls are TRBV11-2 and TRBJ2-2; tentatively, D is TRBD1 (6 bases). Per germline, CDR1 SGHAT and CDR2 FQNNGV. CDR3 length: 14 amino acids. Trimming shortened V by 5 bases and J by 3 bases, and 10 bases separated the two germline ends. The CDR3 nucleotides read TGTGCCAGCAGCCTTCACAGGGACACCGGGGAGCTGTTTTTT. As protein: CASSLHRDTGELFF.

This chain connects TRBV9 to TRBJ2-1; 8 nucleotides match TRBD2. Germline V gives CDR1 SGDLS, CDR2 YYNGEE. After removal of 3 bases from V and 9 bases from J, the junction contained 5 bases not matched to a gene. This CDR3 has 13 amino acids. CDR3 DNA sequence: TGTGCCAGCAGCGGGGCTAGCGGGCGTGAGCAGTTCTTC. This translates into CASSGASGREQFF.

V usage is TRBV7-9 and J usage is TRBJ1-1; D not certain. CDR3 length equals 12 residues. V was clipped by 3 bases and J by 3 bases, with 5 bases between them. Germline loops: CDR1 SEHNR, CDR2 FQNEAQ (reference sequence). The CDR3 DNA follows: TGTGCCAGCAGCTTCGAGCACACTGAAGCTTTCTTT. Translation gives CASSFEHTEAFF.

The gene calls are TRBV18 and TRBJ2-3, with D perhaps matching TRBD2 (5 bases). Trimming pared 3 bases from V and 5 bases from J, leaving 15 bases between. Germline V lookup: CDR1 KGHSH, CDR2 LQKENI. The CDR3 contains 15 residues. The DNA for the CDR3 is TGTGCCAGCTCACCCGGACTCCCTCCTCGAGATACGCAGTATTTT. Its translation is CASSPGLPPRDTQYF.

V usage is TRBV11-3 and J usage is TRBJ2-7; no clear D gene. The germline V gene encodes CDR1 SGHNT and CDR2 YENEEA. V lost 7 bases, J lost 0 bases, and 13 bases lay in between. There are 14 residues in the CDR3. CDR3 region: CASTLGQYSYEQYF. The CDR3, as DNA: TGTGCCAGCACCCTGGGCCAATACTCCTACGAGCAGTACTTC.

The rearrangement links TRBV27 to TRBJ2-5; tentative D call: TRBD2 (7 bases). V was shortened by 9 bases and J by 1 base, with 15 bases between the two germline ends. The CDR3 covers 14 residues. Germline CDR1 MNHEY, CDR2 SMNVEV (reference sequence). CDR3 residues: CASWSGGRQETQYF. In DNA form, the CDR3 reads TGTGCCAGTTGGTCCGGGGGGCGCCAAGAGACCCAGTACTTC.

This CDR3 reads CASSPRQGAYNSPLHF. DNA for the CDR3: TGTGCCAGCAGCCCACGACAGGGGGCCTATAATTCACCCCTCCACTTT. This rearrangement joins TRBV5-8 to TRBJ1-6; 9 bases align to TRBD1. The CDR3 has 16 amino acids. Germline V lookup: CDR1 SGHTS, CDR2 YDEGEE. V lost 4 bases, J lost 2 bases, and 4 bases stayed unmatched.

The J gene is TRBJ2-5, the V gene TRBV6-2 or TRBV6-3; 9 nucleotides match TRBD2. This CDR3 is built from 19 residues. J was trimmed by 4 bases and V by 1 base; bases with no gene match: 16. Looked up from germline, CDR1 is MNHEY and CDR2 is SVGEGT. The DNA of the CDR3 is TGTGCCAGCAGTTACTTGGAGCGGGGGGCCATTCATTTTTCAGAGACCCAGTACTTC. Protein: CASSYLERGAIHFSETQYF.

This chain joins TRBV10-3 and TRBJ1-6; D gene unclear. The CDR3 contains 13 residues. Germline V gene lookup returns CDR1 ENHRY and CDR2 SYGVKD. The V end was cut by 4 bases, the J end by 6 bases, with 7 bases between. The CDR3 loop reads CAISAEGNSPLHF. The DNA of the CDR3 is TGTGCCATCAGTGCCGAGGGTAATTCACCCCTCCACTTT.

This clone has just a few counts. J is TRBJ1-4 and V is TRBV5-6; D is possibly TRBD1 (6 bases). The germline V gene encodes CDR1 SGHDT and CDR2 YYEEEE. The CDR3 runs 15 residues. Trimming shortened V by 3 bases and J by 4 bases, and 13 bases separated the two germline ends. The CDR3, as DNA: TGTGCCAGCAGCTCAATGGGGGCGGGTAATGAAAAACTGTTTTTT. Translation: CASSSMGAGNEKLFF.

CDR3 residues: CASNSGTGGPQFF. The CDR3 DNA reads as TGTGCCAGCAACTCCGGGACAGGGGGTCCCCAGTTCTTC. The chain recombines TRBV27 with TRBJ2-1, with TRBD1 identical over 11 bases. Per germline, CDR1 MNHEY and CDR2 SMNVEV (reference sequence). V shed 7 bases, J shed 13 bases, and the junction held 9 bases outside the gene matches. The CDR3 is 13 amino acids.